The next 10 T cell receptor beta chains were all read from a single sample in a study of early T cells in non-severe SARS-CoV-2 infection. TCRdb called the 5' RACE reads again in MiXCR, with one record for every CDR3 protein. The sample lists about 49,000 distinct CDR3 sequences, roughly 10% seen once, with over 7.5% in the top ten. Sequenced input: whole blood. These receptors came from an adult who was a healthcare worker with PCR-confirmed SARS-CoV-2 infection or an uninfected control (not recorded which).

This clonotype was found many times. The rearrangement uses TRBV24-1 and TRBJ2-1; 12 nucleotides match TRBD2. V was clipped by 1 base and J by 2 bases; unmatched bases: 2. Germline-derived CDR1 and CDR2 are KGHDR and SFDVKD. This CDR3 contains 17 residues. Here the CDR3 DNA reads TGTGCCACCAGTGATTTTTCTAGCGGGGGGGCCTACAATGAGCAGTTCTTC. It encodes CATSDFSSGGAYNEQFF.

This clonotype was counted many times. The chain carries TRBV7-9 and TRBJ2-7; 11 bases are shared with TRBD1. V lost 8 bases and J lost 6; bases outside the gene matches: 3. The CDR3 runs to 12 residues. Germline CDR1 SEHNR, CDR2 FQNEAQ (reference sequence). Written as DNA, the CDR3 is TGTGCCAGCGATGGGACAGGGGGCGAGCAGTACTTC. It is translated as CASDGTGGEQYF. The full variable domain, in which reference TRBV7-9 and TRBJ2-7 provide the parts outside the CDR3, is DTGVSQNPRHKITKRGQNVTFRCDPISEHNRLYWYRQTLGQGPEFLTYFQNEAQLEKSRLLSDRFSAERPKGSFSTLEIQRTEQGDSAMYLCASDGTGGEQYFGPGTRLTVT.

The CDR3 is CSASDSYEQYF. Here the CDR3 DNA reads TGCAGTGCTAGTGACAGTTACGAGCAGTACTTC. The chain joins TRBV20-1 to TRBJ2-7; possibly TRBD1 for D (5 bases). The V gene's germline CDR1 is DFQATT and CDR2 SNEGSKA (reference sequence). This CDR3 contains 11 residues. V was clipped by 3 bases and J by 4 bases, with 7 bases between them.

The V and J genes are TRBV7-9 and TRBJ2-1, with 10 bases that match TRBD2. The junction had 8 bases not matched to a gene; V was cut back by 6 bases and J by 6 bases. Germline V gene data show CDR1 as SEHNR and CDR2 as FQNEAQ (reference sequence). The CDR3 has 15 amino acids. CDR3 loop: CASSPGTSATNEQFF. CDR3 coding DNA: TGTGCCAGCAGTCCCGGGACTAGCGCGACCAATGAGCAGTTCTTC.

This clonotype appeared many times. The chain is built from TRBV20-1 and TRBJ2-7; D might be TRBD1 (5 bases). Trimming removed 5 bases from V and 2 bases from J, with 13 bases in between. This CDR3 is 13 amino acids long. CDR1 and CDR2 (germline): DFQATT, SNEGSKA (reference sequence). CDR3 sequence reads: CSAADNRPYEQYF. As DNA, the CDR3 is TGCAGTGCTGCAGACAACAGGCCCTACGAGCAGTACTTC.

This clonotype was seen a handful of times. This chain links TRBV7-9 with TRBJ2-5, with TRBD2 matching 9 bases. The length of the CDR3 is 14 residues. The germline CDR1 and CDR2 sequences are SEHNR and FQNEAQ (reference sequence). V gave up 3 bases and J gave up 2 bases; unmatched junction bases: 1. The CDR3 coding sequence is TGTGCCAGCAGCTTGACTAGCGGACAAGAGACCCAGTACTTC. Amino acids: CASSLTSGQETQYF.

This clonotype turned up a few times. V usage is TRBV25-1 and J usage is TRBJ2-2, with 7 nucleotides matching TRBD1. Germline-derived CDR1 and CDR2 are MGHDK and SYGVNS. The CDR3 is 14 residues long. Losses at the gene ends were 5 bases for V and 2 bases for J; bases not matched to a gene: 2. Here the CDR3 reads CASSTGANTGELFF. The CDR3 region has the DNA TGTGCCAGCAGTACAGGGGCAAACACCGGGGAGCTGTTTTTT.

This clonotype showed up many times. The V call is TRBV25-1, the J call TRBJ2-7; 7 nucleotides agree with TRBD2. Germline V gene data show CDR1 as MGHDK and CDR2 as SYGVNS. With 0 bases clipped from V and 5 bases from J, the junction kept 7 bases outside the gene matches. The CDR3 extends over 15 amino acids. The CDR3 DNA is TGTGCCAGCAGTGAATACGCGGGACTACGCCACGAGCAGTACTTC. This translates into CASSEYAGLRHEQYF.

The sample holds many counts of this clonotype. V gene TRBV10-3 combines with J gene TRBJ2-5, with 7 bases identical to TRBD1. CDR1 is ENHRY, CDR2 SYGVKD, per germline. V was pared by 8 bases and J by 5 bases, with 8 bases of the junction left unmatched. This CDR3 has 13 amino acids. The CDR3 loop is CAIGSRQGETQYF. Here the CDR3 DNA reads TGTGCCATCGGGTCCCGACAGGGCGAGACCCAGTACTTC.

The chain joins TRBV7-2 to TRBJ2-7; 10 bases agree with TRBD2. This CDR3 contains 16 residues. V gave up 2 bases and J gave up 0 bases; unmatched junction bases: 4. Germline CDR1 SGHTA, CDR2 FQGNSA. Written as DNA, the CDR3 is TGTGCCAGCAGCTTAACTAGCGGGGTTAGCTCCTACGAGCAGTACTTC. Its translation is CASSLTSGVSSYEQYF.